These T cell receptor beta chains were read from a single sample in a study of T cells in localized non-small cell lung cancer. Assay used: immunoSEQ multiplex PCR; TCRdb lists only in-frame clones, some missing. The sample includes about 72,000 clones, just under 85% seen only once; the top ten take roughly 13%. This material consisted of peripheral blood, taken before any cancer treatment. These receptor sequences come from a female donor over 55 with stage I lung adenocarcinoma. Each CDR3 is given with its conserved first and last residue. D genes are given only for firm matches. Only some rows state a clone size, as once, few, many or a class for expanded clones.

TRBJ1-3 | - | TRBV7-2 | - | CASSPGTALGSGNTIYF | TGTGCCAGCAGCCCAGGGACGGCCCTAGGATCTGGAAACACCATATATTTT
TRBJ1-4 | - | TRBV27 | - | CASSQGRELFF | TGTGCCAGCAGCCAAGGACGTGAACTGTTTTTT
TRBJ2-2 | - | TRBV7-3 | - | CASSLGVLGGELFF | TGTGCCAGCAGCTTAGGAGTTTTAGGCGGGGAGCTGTTTTTT
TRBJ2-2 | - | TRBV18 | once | CASSPALGELFF | TGTGCCAGCTCACCAGCCCTCGGGGAGCTGTTTTTT
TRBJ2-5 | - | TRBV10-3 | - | CAISEQTYQETQYF | TGTGCCATCAGTGAACAGACTTACCAAGAGACCCAGTACTTC
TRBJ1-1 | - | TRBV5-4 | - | CASSLRTGTEAFF | TGTGCCAGCAGCCTTCGGACGGGCACAGAAGCTTTCTTT
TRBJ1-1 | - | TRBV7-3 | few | CASSLDGSLTEAFF | TGTGCCAGCAGCTTAGACGGCAGCTTAACGGAAGCTTTCTTT
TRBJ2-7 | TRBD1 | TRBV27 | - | CASSLSPTGTGEYEQYF | TGTGCCAGCAGTTTATCACCGACCGGGACAGGAGAGTACGAGCAGTACTTC
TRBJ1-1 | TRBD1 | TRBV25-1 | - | CASNNRQGNTEAFF | TGTGCCAGCAATAATAGACAGGGGAACACTGAAGCTTTCTTT
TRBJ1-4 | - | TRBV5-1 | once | CASSEGGKLFF | TGCGCCAGCAGTGAGGGGGGAAAACTGTTTTTT
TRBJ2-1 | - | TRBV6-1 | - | CASSELGRGYNEQFF | TGTGCCAGCAGTGAGTTGGGGCGGGGCTACAATGAGCAGTTCTTC
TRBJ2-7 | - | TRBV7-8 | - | CASSLGGARAVYEQYF | TGTGCCAGCAGCTTAGGGGGGGCCAGGGCGGTCTACGAGCAGTACTTC
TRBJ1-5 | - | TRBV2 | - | CASSKLREGQGQPQHF | TGTGCCAGCAGTAAACTGCGAGAGGGGCAGGGACAGCCCCAGCATTTT
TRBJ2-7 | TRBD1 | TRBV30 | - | CAWSGQGPYEQYF | TGTGCCTGGAGTGGACAGGGTCCCTACGAGCAGTACTTC
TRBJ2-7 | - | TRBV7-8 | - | CASSFGSENYEQYF | TGTGCCAGCAGCTTTGGGTCTGAGAACTACGAGCAGTACTTC
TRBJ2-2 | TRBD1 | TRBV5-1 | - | CASSWDRGRAGELFF | TGCGCCAGCAGCTGGGACAGGGGAAGGGCCGGGGAGCTGTTTTTT
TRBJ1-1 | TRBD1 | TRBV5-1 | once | CASSGLGQGETLF | TGCGCCAGCAGCGGACTAGGACAGGGGGAAACTCTCTTT
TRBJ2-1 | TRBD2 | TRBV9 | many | CASSPVAGSYNEQFF | TGTGCCAGCAGCCCGGTAGCGGGCTCCTACAATGAGCAGTTCTTC
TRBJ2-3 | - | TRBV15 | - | CATSRSLTDTQYF | TGTGCCACCAGCAGATCACTCACAGATACGCAGTATTTT
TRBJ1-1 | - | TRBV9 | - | CASSVGGTNTEAFF | TGTGCCAGCAGCGTAGGAGGGACGAACACTGAAGCTTTCTTT
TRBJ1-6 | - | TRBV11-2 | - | CASSRHDVPTYNSPLHF | TGTGCCAGCAGCCGTCACGATGTCCCGACCTATAATTCACCCCTCCACTTT
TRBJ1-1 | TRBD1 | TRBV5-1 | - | CASRQGAMDTEAFF | TGCGCCAGCAGACAGGGGGCTATGGACACTGAAGCTTTCTTT
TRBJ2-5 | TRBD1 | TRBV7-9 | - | CASSSSDRWETQYF | TGTGCCAGCAGCTCCTCGGACAGGTGGGAGACCCAGTACTTC
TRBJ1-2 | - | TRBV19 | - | CASSRDTLTNGYTF | TGTGCCAGTAGTAGGGACACATTAACTAATGGCTACACCTTC
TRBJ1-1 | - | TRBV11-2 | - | CASRLDRIPVTEAFF | TGTGCCAGCAGGCTCGACAGGATCCCCGTCACTGAAGCTTTCTTT
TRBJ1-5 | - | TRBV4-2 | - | CASSPSQGQPQHF | TGTGCCAGCAGCCCGTCGCAGGGGCAGCCCCAGCATTTT
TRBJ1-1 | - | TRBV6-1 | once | CASSVTPVSTEAFF | TGTGCCAGCAGTGTGACACCAGTGAGCACTGAAGCTTTCTTT
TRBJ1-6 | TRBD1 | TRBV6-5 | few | CASTRGQGSSPLHF | TGTGCCAGCACCCGAGGACAGGGGAGTTCACCCCTCCACTTT
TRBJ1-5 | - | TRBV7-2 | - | CASSLVSAQPQHF | TGTGCCAGCAGCTTAGTGTCTGCCCAGCCCCAGCATTTT
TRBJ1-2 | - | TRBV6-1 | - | CASSPQGGPYGYTF | TGTGCCAGCAGTCCCCAGGGAGGGCCTTATGGCTACACCTTC
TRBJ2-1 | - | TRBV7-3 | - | CASSLTSYNEQFF | TGTGCCAGCAGCTTAACTAGCTACAATGAGCAGTTCTTC
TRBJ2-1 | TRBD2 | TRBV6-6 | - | CASSPGLDSYNEQFF | TGTGCCAGCAGCCCAGGACTAGACTCCTACAATGAGCAGTTCTTC
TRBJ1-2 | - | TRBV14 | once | CASSPAGLPYGYTF | TGTGCCAGCAGCCCGGCGGGGCTCCCGTATGGCTACACCTTC
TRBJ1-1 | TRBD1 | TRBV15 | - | CATSRRQGANTEAFF | TGTGCCACCAGCAGACGACAGGGGGCGAACACTGAAGCTTTCTTT
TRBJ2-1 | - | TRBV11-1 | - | CASSLEVFEQFF | TGTGCCAGCAGCTTAGAAGTTTTTGAGCAGTTCTTC
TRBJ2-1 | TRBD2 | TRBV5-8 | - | CASSLAGGRVYEQFF | TGTGCCAGCAGCTTGGCGGGCGGGAGGGTGTATGAGCAGTTCTTC
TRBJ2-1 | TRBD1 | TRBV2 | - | CASHGQGVSYNEQFF | TGTGCCAGCCACGGACAGGGGGTATCCTACAATGAGCAGTTCTTC
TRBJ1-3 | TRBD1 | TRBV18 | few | CASSTRQGNSGNTIYF | TGTGCCAGCTCAACTAGACAGGGAAACTCTGGAAACACCATATATTTT
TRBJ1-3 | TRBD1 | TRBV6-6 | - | CASSYPTGGENTIYF | TGTGCCAGCAGTTACCCCACAGGGGGCGAAAACACCATATATTTT
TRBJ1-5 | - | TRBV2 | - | CASSEGGGNQPQHF | TGTGCCAGCAGTGAAGGGGGGGGGAATCAGCCCCAGCATTTT
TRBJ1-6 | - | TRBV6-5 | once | CASSPSGF | TGTGCCAGCAGTCCTTCGGGCTTT
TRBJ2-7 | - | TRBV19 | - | CASSTNLGSYEQYF | TGTGCCAGTAGTACGAACCTGGGCAGCTACGAGCAGTACTTC
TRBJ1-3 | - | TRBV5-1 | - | CASSLSAGAGNTIYF | TGCGCCAGCAGCCTCTCCGCAGGGGCTGGAAACACCATATATTTT
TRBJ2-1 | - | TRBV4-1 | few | CASSQGDTDEQFF | TGCGCCAGCAGCCAAGGGGATACGGATGAGCAGTTCTTC
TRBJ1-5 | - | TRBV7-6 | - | CASSLVGQPQHF | TGTGCCAGCAGCTTAGTGGGTCAGCCCCAGCATTTT
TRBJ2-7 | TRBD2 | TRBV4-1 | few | CASSQGLLAGGEEQYF | TGCGCCAGCAGCCAAGGCCTACTAGCGGGAGGGGAGGAGCAGTACTTC
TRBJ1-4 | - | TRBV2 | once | CASSDTGEKLFF | TGTGCCAGCAGTGATACAGGAGAAAAACTGTTTTTT
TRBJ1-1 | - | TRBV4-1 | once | CASSDVRTRRGAFF | TGCGCCAGCAGCGATGTCAGAACCCGACGAGGAGCTTTCTTT
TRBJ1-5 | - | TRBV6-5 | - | CASSYGRGNQPQHF | TGTGCCAGCAGTTACGGACGAGGCAATCAGCCCCAGCATTTT
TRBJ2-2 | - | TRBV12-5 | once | CASGLGRRAGLNTGELFF | TGTGCTAGTGGTTTGGGCCGCAGGGCGGGCCTGAACACCGGGGAGCTGTTTTTT
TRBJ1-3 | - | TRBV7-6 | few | CASSYDGNTIYF | TGTGCCAGCAGCTACGACGGAAACACCATATATTTT
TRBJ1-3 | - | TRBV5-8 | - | CASSLRQLSGNTIYF | TGTGCCAGCAGCCTCCGACAGCTCTCTGGAAACACCATATATTTT
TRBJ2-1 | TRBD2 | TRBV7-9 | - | CASSLSLAGDAQFF | TGTGCCAGCAGCTTATCACTAGCGGGAGACGCGCAGTTCTTC